Following are 2 T cell receptor beta chains from one sample sequenced in a study of T cell responses to AZD1222 COVID-19 vaccine. Data came from immunoSEQ multiplex PCR; TCRdb stores just in-frame clones and leaves some out. The sample records 90,000 to 150,000 clones, approximately 90% being singletons. The sample in question was peripheral blood, obtained 28 days after the second AZD1222 dose. The receptors come from an adult who received the AZD1222 COVID-19 vaccine.

The chain couples TRBV2 to TRBJ1-3, with 7 bases matching TRBD1. The CDR3 totals 14 residues. V was clipped by 3 bases and J by 2 bases; unmatched bases: 1. Germline CDR1 SNHLY, CDR2 FYNNEI. The CDR3 DNA is TGTGCCAGCAGTGACCAGGGGGCTGGAAACACCATATATTTT. This gives the protein CASSDQGAGNTIYF.

This clone was seen only once. The rearrangement uses TRBV30 and TRBJ2-7, with 8 positions matching TRBD2. This CDR3 comprises 12 residues. The junction had 4 bases not matched to a gene; V was cut back by 1 base and J by 8 bases. Germline V gene data show CDR1 as GTSNPN and CDR2 as SVGIG (reference sequence). CDR3 sequence: CAWSAGLDQQYF. The CDR3 nucleotides are TGTGCCTGGAGTGCGGGACTAGACCAGCAGTACTTC.